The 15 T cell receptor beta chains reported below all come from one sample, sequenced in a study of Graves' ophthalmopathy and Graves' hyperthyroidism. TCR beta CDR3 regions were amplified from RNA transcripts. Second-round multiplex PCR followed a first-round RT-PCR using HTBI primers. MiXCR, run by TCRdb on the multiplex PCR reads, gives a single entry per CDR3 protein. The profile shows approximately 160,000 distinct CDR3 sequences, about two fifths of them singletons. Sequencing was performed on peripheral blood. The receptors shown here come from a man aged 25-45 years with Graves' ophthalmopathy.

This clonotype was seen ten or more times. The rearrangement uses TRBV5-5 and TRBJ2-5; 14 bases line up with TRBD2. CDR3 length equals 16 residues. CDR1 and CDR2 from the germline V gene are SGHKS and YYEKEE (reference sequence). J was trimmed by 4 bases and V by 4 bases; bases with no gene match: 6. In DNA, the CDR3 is TGTGCCAGCAGCCCGGGGACTAGCGGGAGAACAGAGACCCAGTACTTC. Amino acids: CASSPGTSGRTETQYF.

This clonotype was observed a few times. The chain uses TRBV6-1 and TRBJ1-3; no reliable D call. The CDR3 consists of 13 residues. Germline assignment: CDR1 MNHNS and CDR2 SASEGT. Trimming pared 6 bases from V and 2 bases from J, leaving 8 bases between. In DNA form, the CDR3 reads TGTGCCAGCAGCCCTTCTGCTGGAAACACCATATATTTT. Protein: CASSPSAGNTIYF.

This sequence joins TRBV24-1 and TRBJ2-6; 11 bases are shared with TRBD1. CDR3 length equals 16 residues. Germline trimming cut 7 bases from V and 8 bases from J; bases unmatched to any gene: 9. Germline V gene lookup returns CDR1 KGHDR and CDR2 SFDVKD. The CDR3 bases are TGTGCCACCAGCAGCCGGACAGGGGGCGCCCCCAACGTCCTGACTTTC. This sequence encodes CATSSRTGGAPNVLTF.

The CDR3 protein is CASSSQYSTGFYGYTF. In nucleotides, the CDR3 is TGTGCCAGCAGTTCCCAGTATTCGACAGGGTTCTATGGCTACACCTTC. The gene calls are TRBV6-2 or TRBV6-3 and TRBJ1-2; 7 bases agree with TRBD1. V gave up 4 bases and J gave up 4 bases; unmatched junction bases: 12. Germline assignment: CDR1 MNHEY and CDR2 SVGEGT. There are 16 residues in the CDR3.

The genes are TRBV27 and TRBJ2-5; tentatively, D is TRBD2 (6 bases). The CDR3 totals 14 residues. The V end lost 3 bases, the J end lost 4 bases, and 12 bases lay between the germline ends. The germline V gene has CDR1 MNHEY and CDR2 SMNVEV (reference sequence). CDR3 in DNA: TGTGCCAGCAGTTTCTCCCAGGAGGGAGAGACCCAGTACTTC. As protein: CASSFSQEGETQYF.

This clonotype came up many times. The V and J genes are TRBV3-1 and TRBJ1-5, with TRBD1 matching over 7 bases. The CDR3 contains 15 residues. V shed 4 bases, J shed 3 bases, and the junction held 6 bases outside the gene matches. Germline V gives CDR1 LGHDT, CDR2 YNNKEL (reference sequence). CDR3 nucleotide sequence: TGTGCCAGCAGCCCGGGACAGAGTTACAATCAGCCCCAGCATTTT. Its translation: CASSPGQSYNQPQHF.

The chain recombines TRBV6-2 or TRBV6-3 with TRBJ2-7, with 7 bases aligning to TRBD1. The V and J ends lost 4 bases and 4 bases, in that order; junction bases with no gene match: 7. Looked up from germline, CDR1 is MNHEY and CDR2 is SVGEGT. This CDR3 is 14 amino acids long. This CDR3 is CASSSILQGYEQYF. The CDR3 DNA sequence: TGTGCCAGCAGTTCAATCTTACAGGGGTACGAGCAGTACTTC.

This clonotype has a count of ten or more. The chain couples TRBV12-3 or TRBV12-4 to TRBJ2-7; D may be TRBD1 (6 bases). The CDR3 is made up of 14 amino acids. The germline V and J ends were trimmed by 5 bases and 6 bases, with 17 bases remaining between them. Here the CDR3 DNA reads TGTGCCAGCAGTCAAGACAGGAACTCGGGCGAGCAGTACTTC. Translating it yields CASSQDRNSGEQYF.

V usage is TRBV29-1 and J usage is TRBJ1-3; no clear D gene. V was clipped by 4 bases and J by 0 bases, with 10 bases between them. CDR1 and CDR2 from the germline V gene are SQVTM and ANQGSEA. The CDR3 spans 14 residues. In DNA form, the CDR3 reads TGCAGCGTTGGAGAGACCATCTCTGGAAACACCATATATTTT. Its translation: CSVGETISGNTIYF.

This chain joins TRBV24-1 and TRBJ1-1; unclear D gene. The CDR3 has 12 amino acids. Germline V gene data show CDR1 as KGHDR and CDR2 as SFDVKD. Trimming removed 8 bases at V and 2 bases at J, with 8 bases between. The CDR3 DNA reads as TGTGCCACCACGGACGGAAACACTGAAGCTTTCTTT. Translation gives CATTDGNTEAFF.

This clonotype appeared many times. The CDR3 coding sequence is TGTGCCAGCAGACTAACCGGGGCGGTTAGCTCTGAAGCTTTCTTT. This codes for CASRLTGAVSSEAFF. The chain employs TRBV6-2 or TRBV6-3 and TRBJ1-1; perhaps TRBD1 as D (5 bases). Germline V gives CDR1 MNHEY, CDR2 SVGEGT. The V end was cut by 6 bases, the J end by 6 bases, with 20 bases between. The CDR3 is 15 amino acids.

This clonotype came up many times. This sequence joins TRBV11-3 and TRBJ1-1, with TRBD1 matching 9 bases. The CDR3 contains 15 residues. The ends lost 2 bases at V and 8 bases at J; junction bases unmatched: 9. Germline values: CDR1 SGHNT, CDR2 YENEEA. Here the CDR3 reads CASSLRGQGGSEAFF. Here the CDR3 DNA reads TGTGCCAGCAGCTTAAGGGGACAGGGAGGGTCGGAAGCTTTCTTT.

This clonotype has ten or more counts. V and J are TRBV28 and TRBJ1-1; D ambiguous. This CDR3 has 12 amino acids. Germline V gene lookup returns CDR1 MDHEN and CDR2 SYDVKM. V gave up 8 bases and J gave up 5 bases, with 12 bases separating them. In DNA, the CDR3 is TGTGCCAGCGGATTGAGGAGGACTGAAGCTTTCTTT. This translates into CASGLRRTEAFF.

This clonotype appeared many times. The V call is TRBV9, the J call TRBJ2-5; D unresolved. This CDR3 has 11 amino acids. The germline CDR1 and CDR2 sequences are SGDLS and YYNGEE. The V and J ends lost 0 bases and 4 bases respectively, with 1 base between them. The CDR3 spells CASSVAETQYF. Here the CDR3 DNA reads TGTGCCAGCAGCGTAGCAGAGACCCAGTACTTC.

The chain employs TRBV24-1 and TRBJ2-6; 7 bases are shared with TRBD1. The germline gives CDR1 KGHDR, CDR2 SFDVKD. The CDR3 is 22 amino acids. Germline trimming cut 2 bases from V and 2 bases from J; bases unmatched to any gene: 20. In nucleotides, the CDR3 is TGTGCCACCAGTGATTCCACAGGGGATAACGCCTCTATTTTACCTGGGGCCAACGTCCTGACTTTC. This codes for CATSDSTGDNASILPGANVLTF.